The 29 T cell receptor beta chains given below trace back to one sample, sequenced in a study of cytomegalovirus exposure and HLA in healthy donors. Vbeta (60) and Jbeta (13) primers were used in the PCR. TCRdb's copy holds only in-frame clones and misses some; the assay was immunoSEQ multiplex PCR. The sample lists over 150,000 clones; 84% were seen once. What was sequenced was PBMCs. The receptors were sampled from a girl under 18 in good health and CMV-seropositive.

The chain uses TRBV6-6 and TRBJ1-2; 7 nucleotides line up with TRBD1. Germline-derived CDR1 and CDR2 are MNHNY and SVGAGI (reference sequence). The CDR3 totals 13 residues. The V and J ends lost 6 bases and 1 base, in that order; junction bases with no gene match: 2. The CDR3 here is CASSRDSNYGYTF. In DNA, the CDR3 is TGTGCCAGCAGCCGGGACAGTAACTATGGCTACACCTTC.

The rearrangement joins TRBV9 to TRBJ1-2, with D perhaps matching TRBD1 (5 bases). Germline assignment: CDR1 SGDLS and CDR2 YYNGEE. This CDR3 region has 13 residues. V lost 0 bases and J lost 7, with 10 bases in between. The CDR3: CASSVAGYGGYTF. CDR3 sequence (DNA): TGTGCCAGCAGCGTAGCAGGGTATGGTGGCTACACCTTC.

This chain uses TRBV29-1 with TRBJ2-2; 8 bases fit TRBD2. Trimming cost V 6 bases and J 1 base; bases outside gene matches: 4. The CDR3 runs 14 residues. Germline V gene sequence: CDR1 SQVTM, CDR2 ANQGSEA. In DNA, the CDR3 is TGCAGCGTCCGGGGGGGGCTGAACACCGGGGAGCTGTTTTTT. It codes for CSVRGGLNTGELFF.

The table lists this clone with a count of one. This chain connects TRBV7-9 to TRBJ2-7, with 9 bases that match TRBD1. Looked up from germline, CDR1 is SEHNR and CDR2 is FQNEAQ (reference sequence). The V segment lost 5 bases and the J segment 2 bases; nucleotides outside the gene matches: 4. The CDR3 has 14 residues. CDR3 bases: TGTGCCAGCAGCGTCGGACAGGGGACCTACGAGCAGTACTTC. Translated: CASSVGQGTYEQYF.

About this clone: Germline is not matched at one junction end, which may reflect a read error. This CDR3 is also generated by other DNA sequences in the sample. The genes are TRBV9 and TRBJ1-4; 7 bases align to TRBD1. Germline CDR1 reads SGDLS; CDR2 reads YYNGEE. The CDR3 covers 15 residues. The CDR3 protein is CASSLRGLGNEKLFF. CDR3 in DNA: TGTGCCAGCAGCCTGAGGGGGCTCGGTAATGAAAAGCTGTTTTTT.

V gene TRBV7-2 combines with J gene TRBJ1-2; no reliable D call. Germline CDR1 SGHTA, CDR2 FQGNSA. This CDR3 spans 14 amino acids. Trimming cost V 5 bases and J 1 base, with 11 bases left between them. The CDR3 reads CASSPGRGNYGYTF. The CDR3 DNA sequence: TGTGCCAGCAGCCCAGGCCGGGGTAACTATGGCTACACCTTC. The full variable domain, in which reference TRBV7-2 and TRBJ1-2 provide the parts outside the CDR3, is GAGVSQSPSNKVTEKGKDVELRCDPISGHTALYWYRQSLGQGLEFLIYFQGNSAPDKSGLPSDRFSAERTGGSVSTLTIQRTQQEDSAVYLCASSPGRGNYGYTFGSGTRLTVV.

The chain has TRBV19 and TRBJ2-7; tentative D call: TRBD1 (6 bases). Between the trimmed V and J ends, which lost 6 bases and 4 bases, there was a span of 13 bases. The CDR3 consists of 13 residues. CDR1 is LNHDA, CDR2 SQIVND, per germline (reference sequence). CDR3 amino acids: CASSSVDRYEQYF. CDR3 in DNA: TGTGCCAGTAGCAGCGTCGACAGGTACGAGCAGTACTTC.

The chain is built from TRBV18 and TRBJ1-2, with 7 bases aligning to TRBD1. This CDR3 has 17 residues. V was pared by 6 bases and J by 8 bases, with 21 bases of the junction left unmatched. Germline V gene sequence: CDR1 KGHSH, CDR2 LQKENI. CDR3 sequence reads: CASSPRGAPRMRGGYTF. CDR3 nucleotide sequence: TGTGCCAGCTCCCCCAGGGGGGCGCCTAGGATGAGAGGAGGCTACACCTTC.

V is TRBV15 and J is TRBJ1-6; 8 bases map to TRBD1. Germline V CDR1 and CDR2: LNHNV, YYDKDF (reference sequence). The CDR3 runs 15 residues. V was pared by 5 bases and J by 7 bases, with 7 bases of the junction left unmatched. CDR3 sequence: CATSSGGLVNSPLHF. In DNA, the CDR3 is TGTGCCACCAGCTCAGGGGGCCTAGTGAATTCACCCCTCCACTTT. The entire variable domain, with the rest obtained from reference TRBV15 and TRBJ1-6, is as follows: DAMVIQNPRYQVTQFGKPVTLSCSQTLNHNVMYWYQQKSSQAPKLLFHYYDKDFNNEADTPDNFQSRRPNTSFCFLDIRSPGLGDTAMYLCATSSGGLVNSPLHFGNGTRLTVT.

This clone was observed a single time. This chain links TRBV9 with TRBJ2-5, with 7 bases lining up with TRBD2. The germline CDR1 and CDR2 sequences are SGDLS and YYNGEE. The CDR3 spans 14 residues. Unmatched junction bases numbered 5, after V lost 2 bases and J lost 4 bases. The CDR3 DNA reads as TGTGCCAGCAGCGTGGGGGGGTGGAGAGAGACCCAGTACTTC. Its translation is CASSVGGWRETQYF.

This chain links TRBV5-4 with TRBJ2-7, with TRBD1 matching 7 bases. After removal of 0 bases from V and 2 bases from J, the junction contained 8 bases not matched to a gene. The CDR3 contains 16 residues. In germline, CDR1 is SGHNT, CDR2 YYREEE (reference sequence). The CDR3 region is CASSLEEDRPAYEQYF. The CDR3 DNA is TGTGCCAGCAGCTTGGAGGAGGACAGGCCGGCCTACGAGCAGTACTTC.

The chain has TRBV5-1 and TRBJ1-1; 10 bases agree with TRBD1. Germline V gene data show CDR1 as SGHRS and CDR2 as YFSETQ. The CDR3 is made up of 14 amino acids. Trimming at V came to 3 bases and at J to 7 bases, leaving 6 bases not matched to a gene. The DNA of the CDR3 is TGCGCCAGCAGCTCGCGGACAGGGGGAGGTGAAGCTTTCTTT. Its translation: CASSSRTGGGEAFF.

The chain combines TRBV1 with TRBJ1-1. TRBV1 is an annotated pseudogene. This CDR3 is built from 15 residues. CDR3 bases: TGCACCAGCAGCCAAGAGTTTAGGGCGGGCGCTGAAGCTTTCTTT. It yields the protein CTSSQEFRAGAEAFF.

The gene calls are TRBV18 and TRBJ2-7; the D gene is possibly TRBD1 (6 bases). CDR1 and CDR2 (germline): KGHSH, LQKENI. The CDR3 sequence is 14 residues long. V was trimmed by 3 bases and J by 5 bases, leaving 14 bases between them. CDR3 residues: CASSPFSGHNEQYF. CDR3 nucleotides: TGTGCCAGCTCACCTTTCTCGGGACATAACGAGCAGTACTTC.

The chain links TRBV5-4 to TRBJ1-1, with D possibly matching TRBD1 (5 bases). Trimming removed 4 bases at V and 1 base at J, with 11 bases between. This CDR3 has 14 amino acids. Germline V gives CDR1 SGHNT, CDR2 YYREEE (reference sequence). The CDR3 sequence: CASSAGAANTEAFF. CDR3 coding DNA: TGTGCCAGCAGCGCTGGGGCAGCGAACACTGAAGCTTTCTTT.

The J gene is TRBJ2-5, the V gene TRBV7-3, with D possibly matching TRBD1 (5 bases). The CDR3 consists of 13 residues. Germline CDR1 and CDR2: SGHTA and FQGTGA. V was shortened by 5 bases and J by 7 bases, with 14 bases between the two germline ends. CDR3 DNA: TGTGCCAGCAGCCCGCTGCGGCAGGGGACCCAGTACTTC. Residues: CASSPLRQGTQYF.

The chain has TRBV5-4 and TRBJ2-3; D uncertain. The CDR3 is made up of 12 amino acids. V was cut by 3 bases and J by 2 bases, with 4 bases left in between. Germline V gives CDR1 SGHNT, CDR2 YYREEE (reference sequence). DNA of the CDR3: TGTGCCAGCAGCTCATTCACAGATACGCAGTATTTT. Amino acids: CASSSFTDTQYF.

This clone was seen a single time. The CDR3 coding sequence is TGTGCCAGCAGGAGACAGGGCTACGAGCAGTACTTC. Protein: CASRRQGYEQYF. The chain joins TRBV6-6 to TRBJ2-7, with 7 bases aligning to TRBD1. V shed 6 bases, J shed 3 bases, and the junction held 2 bases outside the gene matches. The germline CDR1 and CDR2 sequences are MNHNY and SVGAGI (reference sequence). The CDR3 extends over 12 amino acids.

The J gene is TRBJ1-2, the V gene TRBV19, with D possibly being TRBD1 (5 bases). V lost 3 bases and J 1 base, leaving 12 bases between the germline ends. Germline V lookup: CDR1 LNHDA, CDR2 SQIVND (reference sequence). CDR3 length equals 15 residues. In nucleotides, the CDR3 is TGTGCCAGTAGTATTTTTGGGGGGGGTAACTATGGCTACACCTTC. It specifies CASSIFGGGNYGYTF.

J is TRBJ1-6 and V is TRBV7-8; D is possibly TRBD1 (5 bases). This CDR3 spans 16 amino acids. From germline, CDR1 is SGHVS and CDR2 FQNEAQ. Trimming removed 2 bases from V and 10 bases from J, with 18 bases in between. CDR3 residues: CASSLNVRGSGSPLHF. The CDR3 bases are TGTGCCAGCAGCTTAAACGTTAGGGGATCTGGATCACCCCTCCACTTT.

The CDR3 protein is CASSRSREGYTF. The CDR3 DNA is TGTGCCAGCAGTCGTAGCAGGGAAGGCTACACCTTC. The V gene is TRBV25-1, the J gene TRBJ1-2; tentative D call: TRBD1 (5 bases). Germline assignment: CDR1 MGHDK and CDR2 SYGVNS. Trimming shortened V by 5 bases and J by 8 bases, and 12 bases separated the two germline ends. The length of the CDR3 is 12 residues.

This clone was seen a handful of times. The chain has TRBV15 and TRBJ1-3, with D perhaps TRBD1 (5 bases). V gave up 3 bases and J gave up 7 bases, with 13 bases separating them. The CDR3 has 14 amino acids. Per germline, CDR1 LNHNV and CDR2 YYDKDF (reference sequence). The CDR3 DNA is TGTGCCACCAGCAGGGAACAGGTTGGCAACACCATATATTTT. It encodes CATSREQVGNTIYF.

V usage is TRBV6-5 and J usage is TRBJ2-2; D perhaps matches TRBD2 (6 bases). This CDR3 region has 14 residues. V was trimmed by 2 bases and J by 7 bases, leaving 11 bases between them. CDR1 is MNHEY, CDR2 SVGAGI, per germline. The CDR3 sequence is CASSYPGARGELFF. The CDR3 bases are TGTGCCAGCAGTTACCCGGGAGCGCGCGGGGAGCTGTTTTTT.

The chain joins TRBV13 to TRBJ1-2, with D possibly being TRBD1 (6 bases). V was clipped by 6 bases and J by 3 bases, with 14 bases between them. The CDR3 totals 14 residues. Germline assignment: CDR1 PRHDT and CDR2 FYEKMQ (reference sequence). The CDR3 here is CASSSGAGDYGYTF. In nucleotides, the CDR3 is TGTGCCAGCAGTTCTGGGGCAGGGGACTATGGCTACACCTTC.

The genes are TRBV27 and TRBJ2-1; TRBD2 aligns across 10 bases. The CDR3 totals 17 residues. J was trimmed by 4 bases and V by 2 bases; bases with no gene match: 8. Germline CDR1 MNHEY, CDR2 SMNVEV (reference sequence). The CDR3 DNA is TGTGCCAGCAGTTTAACAGCGGGGGGGCCTTGGTACAATGAGCAGTTCTTC. Encoded protein: CASSLTAGGPWYNEQFF.

The V and J genes are TRBV5-6 and TRBJ2-7, with D possibly TRBD1 on 6 matching bases. CDR1 SGHDT and CDR2 YYEEEE come from the germline V gene. The CDR3 is 14 residues long. Deletions cut 4 bases from V and 3 bases from J, with 14 bases between. The CDR3, as DNA: TGTGCCAGCAGCAGCTACGGGACAAGCTACGAGCAGTACTTC. Translation gives CASSSYGTSYEQYF. The variable domain in full, with the rest retrieved from reference TRBV5-6 and TRBJ2-7, is DAGVTQSPTHLIKTRGQQVTLRCSPKSGHDTVSWYQQALGQGPQFIFQYYEEEERQRGNFPDRFSGHQFPNYSSELNVNALLLGDSALYLCASSSYGTSYEQYFGPGTRLTVT.

This clone was counted once. This chain joins TRBV10-3 and TRBJ2-1; D is unclear. Germline CDR1 is ENHRY and CDR2 is SYGVKD. Between the trimmed V and J ends, which lost 8 bases and 0 bases, there was a span of 11 bases. CDR3 length: 14 amino acids. CDR3 sequence reads: CAIGNIRSYNEQFF. The CDR3 nucleotides are TGTGCCATCGGCAACATACGCTCCTACAATGAGCAGTTCTTC.

V gene TRBV12-2 combines with J gene TRBJ1-1; TRBD1 is taken as the D call from the table, unchecked against the DNA. TRBV12-2 is labeled a pseudogene. The CDR3 covers 15 residues. CDR3 sequence (DNA): TGTGCAAGTCGCTTCGACAGGGCGGGGAACACTGAAGCTTTCTTT. Its translation: CASRFDRAGNTEAFF.

The chain links TRBV7-6 to TRBJ2-5; 13 bases align to TRBD2. Trimming at V came to 3 bases and at J to 5 bases, leaving 6 bases not matched to a gene. The CDR3 length is 16 residues. Germline V gene lookup returns CDR1 SGHVS and CDR2 FNYEAQ. CDR3 nucleotide sequence: TGTGCCAGCAGCTTTACTAGCGGGGGGGCGCGGGAGACCCAGTACTTC. Encoded protein: CASSFTSGGARETQYF.